This T cell receptor beta chain was captured by sequencing in a study of T cells expressing NK-cell markers. About the research overall: TCR beta repertoires came from sorted CD3+CD56+NKG2C+, CD3+CD56+NKG2C- and CD3+CD56-NKG2C+ T cells. HCMV seropositivity marked most of the eight sequenced donors; one was seronegative.

Findings and caveats of the study: Six donors carried dominant NKG2C+ clonotypes that made up roughly 1.0-7.0% of their CD8+ T cells.

No DNA is given; TCRdb re-called the 5' RACE reads and lists each CDR3 protein once. The listing records a few hundred thousand distinct CDR3 sequences. This CDR3 spans 15 amino acids. Germline V lookup: CDR1 SQVTM, CDR2 ANQGSEA. A note on this clonotype: Its antigen is unidentified.

The J gene is TRBJ2-5, the V gene TRBV29-1; TCRdb's D gene call, TRBD2, goes unchecked for lack of DNA. This receptor was obtained from a woman between 50 and 59 years old in good health. The sequenced material came from blood T cells: a sorted CD56 or NKG2C T cell subset, CD4+ or CD8+ T cells, or bulk PBMC T cells (not recorded which). The CDR3 here is CSVEERLAGGETQYF.